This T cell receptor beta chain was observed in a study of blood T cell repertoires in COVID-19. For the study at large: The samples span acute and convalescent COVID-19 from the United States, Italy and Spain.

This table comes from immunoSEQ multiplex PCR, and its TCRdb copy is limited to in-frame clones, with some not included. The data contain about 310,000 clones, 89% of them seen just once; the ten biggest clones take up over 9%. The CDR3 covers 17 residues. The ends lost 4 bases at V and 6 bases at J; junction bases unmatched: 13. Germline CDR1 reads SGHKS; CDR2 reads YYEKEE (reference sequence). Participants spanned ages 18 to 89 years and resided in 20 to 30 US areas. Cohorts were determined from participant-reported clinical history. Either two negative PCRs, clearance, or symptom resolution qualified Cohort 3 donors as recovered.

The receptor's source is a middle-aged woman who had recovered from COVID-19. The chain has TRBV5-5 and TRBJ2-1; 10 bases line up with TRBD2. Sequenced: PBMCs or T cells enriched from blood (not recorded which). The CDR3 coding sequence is TGTGCCAGCAGCCCGGGACTAGCGTTGGTTGTCGGCAATGAGCAGTTCTTC. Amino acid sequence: CASSPGLALVVGNEQFF.